Listed below are T cell receptor beta chains from one sample, sequenced in a study of blood T cell repertoires in COVID-19. Using immunoSEQ multiplex PCR, the repertoire was profiled, and TCRdb retains in-frame clones only, with some absent. The data hold about 470,000 clones, with about nine tenths observed a single time. The sample comprised PBMCs or T cells enriched from blood (not recorded which). Receptors originate from a woman between 18 and 29 years old who had recovered from COVID-19. The conserved cysteine and the conserved F or W are not part of the CDR3 here.

v_gene: TRBV27; j_gene: TRBJ1-1; CDR3aa: ASSVTAGPNTEAF
v_gene: TRBV2; j_gene: TRBJ1-2; CDR3aa: ASSLRRDSNYGYT
v_gene: TRBV7-8; j_gene: TRBJ2-7; CDR3aa: ASSLTQGVGEQY
v_gene: TRBV5-1; j_gene: TRBJ2-7; CDR3aa: ASLGHGYEQY
v_gene: TRBV2; j_gene: TRBJ2-7; CDR3aa: ASSGESNSYEQY
v_gene: TRBV9; j_gene: TRBJ2-1; CDR3aa: ASSGLAERHEQF
v_gene: TRBV19; j_gene: TRBJ2-6; CDR3aa: ASSGSGANVLT
v_gene: TRBV6-5; j_gene: TRBJ1-1; CDR3aa: ASSSPAGRAF
v_gene: TRBV10-3; j_gene: TRBJ2-3; CDR3aa: AIGGDTQY
v_gene: TRBV5-6; j_gene: TRBJ1-2; CDR3aa: ASSLGPTGTEDGYT
v_gene: TRBV21-1; j_gene: TRBJ1-4; CDR3aa: ASSKRFRVREKLF
v_gene: TRBV30; j_gene: TRBJ2-7; CDR3aa: AWGGERIEQY
v_gene: TRBV19; j_gene: TRBJ1-2; CDR3aa: ASIGTGVYGYT
v_gene: TRBV7-2; j_gene: TRBJ2-7; CDR3aa: ASSPSSYEQY
v_gene: TRBV6-2/TRBV6-3; j_gene: TRBJ2-5; CDR3aa: ASSSVAGGETQY
v_gene: TRBV29-1; j_gene: TRBJ1-2; CDR3aa: SVDVFDYGYT
v_gene: TRBV5-1; j_gene: TRBJ1-2; CDR3aa: ASSPTSLPRDTYGYT
v_gene: TRBV5-4; j_gene: TRBJ2-2; CDR3aa: ASSLGHEQGGELF
v_gene: TRBV15; j_gene: TRBJ2-3; CDR3aa: ATSEGTRYLVTDTQY
v_gene: TRBV28; j_gene: TRBJ2-5; CDR3aa: ATGQGWETQY
v_gene: TRBV4-1; j_gene: TRBJ1-6; CDR3aa: ASSQDEGAVNSPLH
v_gene: TRBV3-1/TRBV3-2; j_gene: TRBJ1-2; CDR3aa: ASSQGQGSGYT
v_gene: TRBV12-3/TRBV12-4; j_gene: TRBJ1-2; CDR3aa: ASSLTKRFGYT
v_gene: TRBV19; j_gene: TRBJ2-2; CDR3aa: ASSISGGTGDTGELF
v_gene: TRBV5-1; j_gene: TRBJ2-7; CDR3aa: ASTGDSSYEQY
v_gene: TRBV15; j_gene: TRBJ1-1; CDR3aa: ATSTWGQEAF
v_gene: TRBV12-5; j_gene: TRBJ2-4; CDR3aa: ASGPQGARNIQY
v_gene: TRBV5-1; j_gene: TRBJ1-3; CDR3aa: ASSLEGGTSGNTIY
v_gene: TRBV5-1; j_gene: TRBJ2-7; CDR3aa: ASSGEGGYEQY
v_gene: TRBV11-2; j_gene: TRBJ1-3; CDR3aa: ASSANPGQGSGNTIY
v_gene: TRBV13; j_gene: TRBJ2-4; CDR3aa: ASSSWTGQNIQY
v_gene: TRBV5-1; j_gene: TRBJ2-1; CDR3aa: ASSLVGDSYNEQF
v_gene: TRBV12-3/TRBV12-4; j_gene: TRBJ1-2; CDR3aa: ASSSDSYGYT
v_gene: TRBV14; j_gene: TRBJ2-7; CDR3aa: ASSLTGARTYEQY
v_gene: TRBV27; j_gene: TRBJ2-1; CDR3aa: ASRSRGLSSYNEQF
v_gene: TRBV30; j_gene: TRBJ2-1; CDR3aa: AWSGPGINNEQF
v_gene: TRBV6-5; j_gene: TRBJ2-4; CDR3aa: ASNSNPQGNIQY
v_gene: TRBV5-1; j_gene: TRBJ2-7; CDR3aa: ASSLEIRGVYEQY
v_gene: TRBV4-1; j_gene: TRBJ1-2; CDR3aa: ASSTSTGALNYGYT
v_gene: TRBV4-1; j_gene: TRBJ1-2; CDR3aa: ASSQDRGAGYGYT
v_gene: TRBV27; j_gene: TRBJ1-3; CDR3aa: ASSSLSRGNTIY
v_gene: TRBV11-2; j_gene: TRBJ2-5; CDR3aa: ASSLTSPQETQY